Included here is one TCR beta chain sequence, with context. Its antigen is not identified. The junction differs from germline at one of its ends, possibly a read error. Reverse transcription of approximately 0.55 ug total RNA with a constant-region primer produced TCR beta cDNA. Slightly modified ARM-PCR with three nested multiplex PCR rounds yielded TCR beta libraries. Researchers ran the first two PCR rounds for roughly 11 cycles each with TRBV1-TRBV30 forward primers and a C-beta reverse primer. From the multiplex PCR reads, TCRdb called clonotypes with MiXCR, one entry per CDR3 protein. The sample records about 190,000 distinct CDR3 sequences, roughly 80% being singletons. The CDR3 is 13 amino acids. Germline V gene data show CDR1 as SGHNT and CDR2 as YYREEE (reference sequence). Co-extracted RNA and DNA came from roughly 20-30 mg of unsorted bulk tissue. This record comes from a study of tumor-infiltrating lymphocytes in primary liver carcinoma.

Study-level points and caveats: Lesser overlap characterized tumor-adjacent and tumor-blood pairs relative to tumor region pairs. Top-250-clone fractions were significantly higher in tumors than in blood (p = 0.039).

The sequence derives from a man aged 35-49 years with primary liver carcinoma and hepatitis B virus infection. The rearrangement joins TRBV5-4 to TRBJ2-1; D is ambiguous. The specimen sequenced was tumor tissue from primary liver carcinoma. The CDR3 region is CASSQISGNEQFF. The CDR3, as DNA: TGTGCAAGCAGCCAGATCTCTGGGAATGAGCAGTTCTTC.